This paragraph covers one T cell receptor (beta chain) sequence. Antigen specificity is unknown. Germline V gene sequence: CDR1 SQVTM, CDR2 ANQGSEA. The CDR3 is 14 amino acids. The data stem from a study of CXCR3-negative and CXCR3-positive naive CD8 T cells. Study findings and constraints: Sequencing showed both naive subsets with comparably high diversity, and memory CD8+ cells much lower. Against CXCR3-negative naive cells, CXCR3-positive naive cells showed more hydrophobic TRB CDR3s.

The TRB libraries of cDNA were built by UMI-labeled 5' RACE. TCRdb reprocessed the 5' RACE reads and stores each CDR3 protein as one record, lacking DNA. The listing records 50,000 to 70,000 distinct CDR3 sequences. V gene TRBV29-1 combines with J gene TRBJ2-3; lacking DNA, the TRBD1 call made by TCRdb goes unchecked. The sequence derives from a human donor in good health. Some clones in this sample may be carry-over from other donors' samples. Material: naive CXCR3+ CD8+ T cells from blood. Subset specified: CD45RO-CCR7+CD27+CD95- naive CD8+ T cells expressing CXCR3 (TNR3+). The CDR3 is CSVDLSGRTDTQYF.